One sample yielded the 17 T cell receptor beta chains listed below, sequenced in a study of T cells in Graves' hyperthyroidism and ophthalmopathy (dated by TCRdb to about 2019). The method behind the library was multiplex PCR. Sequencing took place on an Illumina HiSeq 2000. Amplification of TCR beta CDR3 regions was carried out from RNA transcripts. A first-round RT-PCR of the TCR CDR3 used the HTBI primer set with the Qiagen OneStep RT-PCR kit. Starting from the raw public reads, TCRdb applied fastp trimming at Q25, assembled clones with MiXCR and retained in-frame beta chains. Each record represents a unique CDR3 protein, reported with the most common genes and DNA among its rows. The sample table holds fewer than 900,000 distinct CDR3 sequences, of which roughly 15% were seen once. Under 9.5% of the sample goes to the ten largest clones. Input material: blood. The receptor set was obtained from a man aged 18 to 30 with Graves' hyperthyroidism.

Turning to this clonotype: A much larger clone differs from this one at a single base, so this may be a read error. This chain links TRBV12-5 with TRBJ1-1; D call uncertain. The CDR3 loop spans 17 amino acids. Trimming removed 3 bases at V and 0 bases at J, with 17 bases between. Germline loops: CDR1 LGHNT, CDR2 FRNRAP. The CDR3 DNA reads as TGTGCTAGTGGTTTCTCTCCAGGCCTTACCTTGAACACTGAAGCTTTCTTT. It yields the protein CASGFSPGLTLNTEAFF.

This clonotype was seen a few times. CDR3 DNA: TGTGCTAGTGGACGCCCGGACAGCCCAGATACGCAGTATTTT. This encodes CASGRPDSPDTQYF. V gene TRBV12-5 combines with J gene TRBJ2-3; a weak D match, TRBD1 (6 bases). This CDR3 region has 14 residues. Trimming removed 6 bases from V and 4 bases from J, with 14 bases in between. Germline CDR1 reads LGHNT; CDR2 reads FRNRAP. Using reference TRBV12-5 and TRBJ2-3 for the parts outside the CDR3, the full variable domain is DARVTQTPRHKVTEMGQEVTMRCQPILGHNTVFWYRQTMMQGLELLAYFRNRAPLDDSGMPKDRFSAEMPDATLATLKIQPSEPRDSAVYFCASGRPDSPDTQYFGPGTRLTVL.

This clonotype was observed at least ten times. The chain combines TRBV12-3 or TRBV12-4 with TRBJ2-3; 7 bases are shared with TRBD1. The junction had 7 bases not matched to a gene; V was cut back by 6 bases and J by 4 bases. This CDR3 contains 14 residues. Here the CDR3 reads CASSLGQEADTQYF. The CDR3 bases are TGTGCCAGCAGCCTCGGACAGGAGGCAGATACGCAGTATTTT.

The CDR3 spells CAIRKAGVGTGELFF. The CDR3, as DNA: TGTGCCATCAGAAAAGCGGGAGTAGGGACCGGGGAGCTGTTTTTT. V gene TRBV10-3 combines with J gene TRBJ2-2, with TRBD2 matching over 8 bases. The germline V gene encodes CDR1 ENHRY and CDR2 SYGVKD. This CDR3 is 15 amino acids long. The V gene end was trimmed by 6 bases and the J gene end by 5 bases; junction bases not matched to a gene: 8.

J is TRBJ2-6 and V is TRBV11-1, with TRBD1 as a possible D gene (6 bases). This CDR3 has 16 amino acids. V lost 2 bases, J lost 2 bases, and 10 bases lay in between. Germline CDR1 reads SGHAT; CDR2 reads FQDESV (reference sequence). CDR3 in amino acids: CASSLPGGAGANVLTF. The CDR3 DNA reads TGTGCCAGCAGCTTACCTGGGGGCGCTGGGGCCAACGTCCTGACTTTC.

DNA of the CDR3: TGTGCCATCAGTGAGACCAGAAACTCCTACGAGCAGTACTTC. Amino acid sequence: CAISETRNSYEQYF. The rearrangement links TRBV10-3 to TRBJ2-7, with no clear D. This CDR3 spans 14 amino acids. Trimming removed 2 bases at V and 0 bases at J, with 8 bases between. The V gene's germline CDR1 is ENHRY and CDR2 SYGVKD.

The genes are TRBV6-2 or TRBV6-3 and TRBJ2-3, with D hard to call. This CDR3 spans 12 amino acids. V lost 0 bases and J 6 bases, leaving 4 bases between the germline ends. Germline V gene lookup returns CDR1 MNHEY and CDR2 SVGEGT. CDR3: CASSYSSDTQYF. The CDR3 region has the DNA TGTGCCAGCAGTTACTCGTCGGATACGCAGTATTTT.

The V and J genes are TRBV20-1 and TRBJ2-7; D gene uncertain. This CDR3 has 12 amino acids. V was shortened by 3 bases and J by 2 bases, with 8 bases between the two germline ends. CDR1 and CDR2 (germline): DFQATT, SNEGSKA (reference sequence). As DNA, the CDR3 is TGCAGTGCTAGGGACGGTACCTACGAGCAGTACTTC. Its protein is CSARDGTYEQYF.

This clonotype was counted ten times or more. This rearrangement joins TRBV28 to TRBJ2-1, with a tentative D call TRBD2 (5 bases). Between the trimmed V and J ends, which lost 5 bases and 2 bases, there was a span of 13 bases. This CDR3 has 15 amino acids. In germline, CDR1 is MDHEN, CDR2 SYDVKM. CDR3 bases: TGTGCCAGCAGTCCGAGCGGAGCACCCTACAATGAGCAGTTCTTC. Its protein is CASSPSGAPYNEQFF.

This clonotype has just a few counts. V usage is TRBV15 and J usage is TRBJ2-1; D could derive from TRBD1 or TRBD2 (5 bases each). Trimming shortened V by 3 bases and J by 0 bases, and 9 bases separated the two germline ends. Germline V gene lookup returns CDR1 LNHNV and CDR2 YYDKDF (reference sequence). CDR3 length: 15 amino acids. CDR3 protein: CATSSGTSSYNEQFF. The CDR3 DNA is TGTGCCACCAGCAGCGGGACCAGCTCCTACAATGAGCAGTTCTTC.

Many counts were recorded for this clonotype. CDR3 in amino acids: CSAIWRGSYSDTQYF. The CDR3 nucleotides read TGCAGTGCTATCTGGAGGGGCAGTTACTCCGATACGCAGTATTTT. The chain combines TRBV20-1 with TRBJ2-3, with D possibly TRBD2 on 6 matching bases. This CDR3 is 15 amino acids long. V shed 4 bases and J shed 6 bases, with 20 bases lying between them. Germline V CDR1 and CDR2: DFQATT, SNEGSKA (reference sequence).

Here the CDR3 reads CSARITAAHNEQFF. The CDR3 coding sequence is TGCAGTGCTAGAATAACGGCCGCCCACAATGAGCAGTTCTTC. This chain connects TRBV20-1 to TRBJ2-1, with unresolved D. This CDR3 has 14 amino acids. V was shortened by 2 bases and J by 5 bases, with 13 bases between the two germline ends. The germline CDR1 and CDR2 sequences are DFQATT and SNEGSKA (reference sequence).

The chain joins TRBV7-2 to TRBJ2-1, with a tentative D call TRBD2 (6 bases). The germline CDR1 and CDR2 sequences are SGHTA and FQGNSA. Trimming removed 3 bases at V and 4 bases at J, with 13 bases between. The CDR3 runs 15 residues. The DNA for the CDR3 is TGTGCCAGCAGCTTGAATAGCGGAGTTTACAATGAGCAGTTCTTC. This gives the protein CASSLNSGVYNEQFF.

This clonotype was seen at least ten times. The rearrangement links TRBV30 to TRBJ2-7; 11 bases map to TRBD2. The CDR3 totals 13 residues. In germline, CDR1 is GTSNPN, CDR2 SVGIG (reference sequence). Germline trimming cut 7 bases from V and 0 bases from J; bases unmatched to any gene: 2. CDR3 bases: TGTGCCTTGGGACTAGCGGACTCCTACGAGCAGTACTTC. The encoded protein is CALGLADSYEQYF.

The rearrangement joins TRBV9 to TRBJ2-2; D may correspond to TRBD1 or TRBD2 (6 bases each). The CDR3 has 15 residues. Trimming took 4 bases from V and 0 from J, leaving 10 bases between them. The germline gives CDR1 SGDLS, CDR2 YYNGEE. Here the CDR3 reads CASSPGASNTGELFF. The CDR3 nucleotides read TGTGCCAGCAGCCCGGGGGCGTCGAACACCGGGGAGCTGTTTTTT. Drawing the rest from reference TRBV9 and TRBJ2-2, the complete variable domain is DSGVTQTPKHLITATGQRVTLRCSPRSGDLSVYWYQQSLDQGLQFLIQYYNGEERAKGNILERFSAQQFPDLHSELNLSSLELGDSALYFCASSPGASNTGELFFGEGSRLTVL.

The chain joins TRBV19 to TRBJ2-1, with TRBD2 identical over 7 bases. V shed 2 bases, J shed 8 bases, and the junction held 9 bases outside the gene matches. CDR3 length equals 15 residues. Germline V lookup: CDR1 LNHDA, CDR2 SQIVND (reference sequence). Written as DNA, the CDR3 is TGTGCCAGTAGTATAAAGGGACTAAATAAAGATGAGCAGTTCTTC. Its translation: CASSIKGLNKDEQFF.

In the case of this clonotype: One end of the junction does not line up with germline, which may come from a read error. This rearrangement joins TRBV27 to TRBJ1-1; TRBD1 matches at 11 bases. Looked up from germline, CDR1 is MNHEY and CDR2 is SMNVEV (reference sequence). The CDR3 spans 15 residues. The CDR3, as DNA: TGTGCCAGCAGTCTATCGGGACAGGGGGTCGCTGAAGCTTTCTTT. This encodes CASSLSGQGVAEAFF.